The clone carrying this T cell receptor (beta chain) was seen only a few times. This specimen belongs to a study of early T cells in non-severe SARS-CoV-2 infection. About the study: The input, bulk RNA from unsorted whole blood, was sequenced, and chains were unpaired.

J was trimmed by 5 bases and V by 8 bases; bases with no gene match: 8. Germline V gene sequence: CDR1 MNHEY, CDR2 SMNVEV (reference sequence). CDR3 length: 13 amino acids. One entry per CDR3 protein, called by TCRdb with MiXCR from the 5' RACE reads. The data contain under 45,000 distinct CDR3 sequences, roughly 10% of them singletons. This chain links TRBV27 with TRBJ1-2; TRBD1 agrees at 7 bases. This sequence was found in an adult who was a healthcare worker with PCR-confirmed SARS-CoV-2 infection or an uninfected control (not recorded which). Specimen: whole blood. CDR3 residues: CASARQGLYGYTF. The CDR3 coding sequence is TGTGCCAGCGCCAGACAGGGTCTTTATGGCTACACCTTC.